Below are 9 T cell receptor beta chains sequenced from a single sample in a study of a mutant IDH1 vaccine in newly diagnosed glioma. Noted time point: week 23, last vaccination. The study gave 300 ug of mutant IDH1 20-mer peptide per vaccine dose, with topical imiquimod. These TCRs' antigens remain unknown. Profiling relied on immunoSEQ multiplex PCR, and the TCRdb table lists in-frame clones only, not all of them. This sample has roughly 60,000 clones, with around 80% found just once. The specimen comprised PBMCs, sampled from a glioma patient whose treatment included an IDH1 peptide vaccine. These receptors all stem from a man aged 40-49 years with glioma.

The chain has TRBV18 and TRBJ1-1; possible D gene TRBD1, 5 bases. CDR1 KGHSH and CDR2 LQKENI come from the germline V gene. V was shortened by 6 bases and J by 11 bases, with 22 bases between the two germline ends. The CDR3 extends over 14 amino acids. CDR3 DNA sequence: TGTGCCAGCTCGCAAGACGAGTTAGGGGTCGGCGCTTTCTTT. It encodes CASSQDELGVGAFF.

This clone was seen a few times. The chain combines TRBV19 with TRBJ1-1; TRBD1 agrees at 11 bases. Germline CDR1 and CDR2: LNHDA and SQIVND (reference sequence). CDR3 size: 15 residues. Trimming took 8 bases from V and 11 from J; bases not matched to a gene: 16. CDR3 sequence: CASRSWTGGLLRAFF. The CDR3 nucleotides are TGTGCCAGTCGGTCATGGACAGGGGGCTTGTTGAGGGCTTTCTTT.

The chain uses TRBV25-1 and TRBJ1-2; weak D call: TRBD1 (6 bases). CDR1 is MGHDK, CDR2 SYGVNS, per germline. Trimming left V 5 bases short and J 3 bases short, with 16 bases between. This CDR3 has 15 amino acids. In nucleotides, the CDR3 is TGTGCCAGCAGTTCCCGGACAGAAGGCTACTATGGCTACACCTTC. It is translated as CASSSRTEGYYGYTF.

The chain combines TRBV5-1 with TRBJ1-4; maybe TRBD1 (5 bases). The CDR3 covers 14 residues. With 0 bases removed from V and 8 bases from J, the gap between germline ends came to 11 bases. Germline CDR1 is SGHRS and CDR2 is YFSETQ. CDR3: CASSLGHGGEKLFF. In DNA form, the CDR3 reads TGCGCCAGCAGCTTGGGACATGGGGGAGAAAAACTGTTTTTT.

The V call is TRBV14, the J call TRBJ1-1; 9 bases match TRBD1. Losses at the gene ends were 4 bases for V and 1 base for J; bases not matched to a gene: 1. The CDR3 loop spans 14 amino acids. Germline V lookup: CDR1 SGHDN, CDR2 FVKESK. For the CDR3, the DNA is TGTGCCAGCAGCCCGACAGGGGGGAACACTGAAGCTTTCTTT. Amino acid sequence: CASSPTGGNTEAFF.

V gene TRBV4-2 combines with J gene TRBJ2-3, with TRBD2 matching over 10 bases. CDR3 size: 17 residues. Germline-derived CDR1 and CDR2 are LGHNA and YNFKEQ. V lost 3 bases to trimming and J lost 1 base; unmatched junction nucleotides: 7. CDR3 loop: CASSQSLSGGRTDTQYF. The CDR3 DNA follows: TGTGCCAGCAGCCAGTCCCTTAGCGGGGGGCGCACAGATACGCAGTATTTT.

The chain uses TRBV30 and TRBJ1-4; 7 nucleotides line up with TRBD1. CDR1 and CDR2 (germline): GTSNPN, SVGIG (reference sequence). The J segment lost 5 bases and the V segment lost 7 bases, leaving 7 bases of the junction unmatched. The CDR3 has 13 amino acids. CDR3 amino acids: CASTGTANEKLFF. The DNA of the CDR3 is TGTGCCTCCACCGGGACAGCGAATGAAAAACTGTTTTTT. Full variable domain (outside the CDR3, taken from reference TRBV30 and TRBJ1-4): SQTIHQWPATLVQPVGSPLSLECTVEGTSNPNLYWYRQAAGRGLQLLFYSVGIGQISSEVPQNLSASRPQDRQFILSSKKLLLSDSGFYLCASTGTANEKLFFGSGTQLSVL.

The chain employs TRBV5-1 and TRBJ2-2; weak D call: TRBD1 (6 bases). The germline V and J ends were trimmed by 2 bases and 4 bases, with 9 bases remaining between them. The CDR3 is 14 residues long. CDR1 and CDR2 from the germline V gene are SGHRS and YFSETQ. CDR3 protein: CASSFDRLTGELFF. For the CDR3, the DNA is TGCGCCAGCAGCTTTGACAGGCTCACCGGGGAGCTGTTTTTT.

The chain links TRBV6-6 to TRBJ2-1; 11 nucleotides match TRBD2. There are 14 residues in the CDR3. J gave up 5 bases and V 6 bases, and 3 bases lay outside the gene matches. The germline gives CDR1 MNHNY, CDR2 SVGAGI (reference sequence). The CDR3 is CASSGTSGDNEQFF. CDR3 DNA: TGTGCCAGCAGCGGGACTAGCGGCGACAATGAGCAGTTCTTC.